These 5 T cell receptor beta chains were sequenced from one sample in a study of T cell repertoires in cytomegalovirus infection. What these receptors recognize is not known. TCRdb reprocessed the reads with MiXCR, giving one entry per CDR3 protein. Of 700,000 to 850,000 distinct CDR3 sequences in the sample, 30% to 35% are singletons; the top ten hold over 10%. The sequences come from cultured CD8+ T cells from PBMCs, collected from culture after CMV antigen stimulation. These receptors came from a human donor in good health (CMV status not recorded). Some clones in this sample may be carry-over from other donors' samples.

This sequence joins TRBV20-1 and TRBJ2-6; D gene uncertain. The CDR3 is made up of 15 amino acids. The ends were cut back, 5 bases at V and 3 bases at J, with 14 bases in the middle. Germline CDR1 is DFQATT and CDR2 is SNEGSKA (reference sequence). CDR3: CSAGPVRVGANVLTF. DNA for the CDR3: TGCAGTGCTGGCCCCGTAAGGGTTGGGGCCAACGTCCTGACTTTC.

This clonotype was counted at least ten times. The chain recombines TRBV6-5 with TRBJ1-1; a weak D match, TRBD1 (6 bases). CDR1 and CDR2 from the germline V gene are MNHEY and SVGAGI. CDR3 size: 12 residues. The V end was cut by 6 bases, the J end by 6 bases, with 11 bases between. The CDR3 DNA reads as TGTGCCAGCAGCTCCTGGACAGCTGAAGCTTTCTTT. This encodes CASSSWTAEAFF.

This clonotype was seen many times. The chain combines TRBV27 with TRBJ1-1; D call uncertain. V lost 6 bases and J lost 4, with 12 bases in between. Germline loops: CDR1 MNHEY, CDR2 SMNVEV (reference sequence). The CDR3 totals 13 residues. In nucleotides, the CDR3 is TGTGCCAGCAGCTTAGGGAGGAGCACTGAAGCTTTCTTT. It yields the protein CASSLGRSTEAFF.

This rearrangement joins TRBV24-1 to TRBJ2-1; D is undetermined. Trimming stripped 1 base from V and 11 bases from J, with 11 bases between. There are 13 residues in the CDR3. The germline CDR1 and CDR2 sequences are KGHDR and SFDVKD. CDR3 nucleotides: TGTGCCACCAGTGATTTCCGGGTCAGTAAGCAGTTCTTC. Translated: CATSDFRVSKQFF.

The V gene is TRBV19, the J gene TRBJ1-1, with no clear D. V was clipped by 6 bases and J by 4 bases, with 12 bases between them. This CDR3 is built from 13 residues. In germline, CDR1 is LNHDA, CDR2 SQIVND (reference sequence). CDR3 sequence (DNA): TGTGCCAGTAGCTGGTTGCTCGGCACTGAAGCTTTCTTT. Protein sequence: CASSWLLGTEAFF.